The clone carrying this TCR beta chain showed up just a few times. What it recognizes is unknown. This sample stems from a study of T cell repertoires in cytomegalovirus infection. Overall study: CMV infection and matching HLA type were both indicated by public TCR beta signatures.

The study's findings and limits: There were HLA-C-restricted CMV-specific TCR beta clonotypes dominating the ex vivo response.

CDR1 and CDR2 (germline): MGHRA, YSYEKL. This CDR3 region has 18 residues. V trimming: 0 bases; J trimming: 5 bases; junction bases outside the gene matches: 11. TCRdb re-called the reads through MiXCR, storing one row per CDR3 protein. The sample consists of about 490,000 distinct CDR3 sequences, more than 15% of them appearing once. The origin of this receptor is a human donor in good health (CMV status not recorded). Some clones in this sample may be carry-over from other donors' samples. The sequenced sample consisted of CD8+ T cells from PBMCs. The rearrangement uses TRBV4-1 and TRBJ2-1; TRBD2 matches at 9 bases. CDR3 residues: CASSQDQTLAGTHNEQFF. The CDR3 DNA is TGCGCCAGCAGCCAAGATCAAACACTAGCGGGTACTCACAATGAGCAGTTCTTC.